This is a list of T cell receptor beta chains from one sample in a study of T cells in Graves' hyperthyroidism and ophthalmopathy. MiXCR was run by TCRdb on the multiplex PCR reads, yielding one entry per CDR3 protein. The repertoire holds 500,000 or so distinct CDR3 sequences, 16% seen once, with 29% in the top ten. Sequenced input: blood. The source of these receptors is a woman younger than 45 with Graves' ophthalmopathy. Both conserved end residues are part of each CDR3. Each record gives: D gene, J gene, V gene, clone size, CDR3 protein, CDR3 DNA. D genes are given only for firm matches. Only some rows state a clone size, as once, few, many or a class for expanded clones.

TRBD2	TRBJ2-7	TRBV2	few	CASSARGGSGSYEQYF	TGTGCCAGCAGTGCCCGGGGAGGGTCAGGCTCCTACGAGCAGTACTTC
TRBD2	TRBJ2-5	TRBV20-1	few	CSANGLGQETQYF	TGCAGTGCTAATGGACTAGGGCAAGAGACCCAGTACTTC
TRBD1	TRBJ1-1	TRBV28	-	CASSRPGGAEAFF	TGTGCCAGCAGCCGCCCAGGGGGCGCGGAAGCTTTCTTT
TRBD1	TRBJ1-1	TRBV28	many	CASSFSRGVEDTEAFF	TGTGCCAGCAGTTTTAGCAGGGGGGTGGAGGACACTGAAGCTTTCTTT
-	TRBJ2-1	TRBV5-1	-	CASSLVGRGYNEQFF	TGCGCCAGCAGCTTGGTTGGGAGAGGGTACAATGAGCAGTTCTTC
-	TRBJ2-5	TRBV30	many	CAWSAWVVETQYF	TGTGCCTGGAGCGCGTGGGTTGTGGAGACCCAGTACTTC
-	TRBJ1-5	TRBV6-2/TRBV6-3	many	CATEGTSRGTSNQPQHF	TGTGCCACCGAGGGGACGTCCAGGGGAACTAGCAATCAGCCCCAGCATTTT
-	TRBJ2-7	TRBV18	many	CASSPTAIPPSYEQYF	TGTGCCAGCTCACCCACCGCCATCCCCCCCTCCTACGAGCAGTACTTC
-	TRBJ2-2	TRBV28	many	CASTAPSWRANTGELFF	TGTGCCAGCACCGCACCCTCCTGGCGTGCGAACACCGGGGAGCTGTTTTTT
-	TRBJ1-2	TRBV5-1	many	CASSLGDGYGYTF	TGCGCCAGCAGCTTGGGGGACGGCTATGGCTACACCTTC
TRBD2	TRBJ2-5	TRBV5-5	few	CASSLTSGRVETQYF	TGTGCCAGCAGCTTGACTAGCGGGAGGGTAGAGACCCAGTACTTC
TRBD1	TRBJ2-7	TRBV4-1	many	CASSPTGQDTYEQYF	TGCGCCAGCAGCCCCACGGGACAGGACACCTACGAGCAGTACTTC
TRBD1	TRBJ1-1	TRBV19	-	CATKARPGQGPAFF	TGTGCCACCAAGGCCCGCCCGGGACAGGGTCCCGCTTTCTTT
-	TRBJ2-7	TRBV6-1	-	CASRLDTVNYEQYF	TGTGCCAGCAGGCTGGACACGGTTAACTACGAGCAGTACTTC
-	TRBJ1-5	TRBV30	once	CAWSNFSNQPQHF	TGTGCCTGGAGTAACTTTAGCAATCAGCCCCAGCATTTT
-	TRBJ2-5	TRBV7-9	-	CASSSPEKETQYF	TGTGCCAGCAGCTCCCCGGAGAAAGAGACCCAGTACTTC
-	TRBJ2-1	TRBV19	few	CASSIHAGSYNEQFF	TGTGCCAGTAGTATACACGCGGGCTCCTACAATGAGCAGTTCTTC
TRBD2	TRBJ2-1	TRBV7-2	many	CASSLSSGSSYNEQFF	TGTGCCAGCAGCTTATCTAGCGGGAGCTCCTACAATGAGCAGTTCTTC
-	TRBJ1-2	TRBV12-3/TRBV12-4	many	CASSLTPNGGTYGYTF	TGTGCCAGCAGTTTAACCCCTAATGGGGGGACGTATGGCTACACCTTC
-	TRBJ2-3	TRBV7-8	few	CASSFEGSSDTQYF	TGTGCCAGCAGCTTTGAGGGATCCTCAGATACGCAGTATTTT
-	TRBJ2-5	TRBV28	few	CASIPTGGQETQYF	TGTGCCAGCATCCCGACAGGTGGCCAAGAGACCCAGTACTTC
-	TRBJ2-7	TRBV20-1	-	CSALSGLGSEQYF	TGCAGTGCTCTAAGCGGCCTAGGATCCGAGCAGTACTTC
-	TRBJ1-2	TRBV7-9	many	CASSYDRFGRPENYGYTF	TGTGCCAGCAGTTACGATCGGTTTGGCAGACCAGAAAACTATGGCTACACCTTC
TRBD2	TRBJ2-7	TRBV6-1	few	CASIGTSPVMEQYF	TGTGCCAGCATAGGGACTAGCCCTGTGATGGAGCAGTACTTC
TRBD1	TRBJ1-2	TRBV7-9	few	CASSLVGTANYGYTF	TGTGCCAGCAGCTTAGTAGGGACAGCTAACTATGGCTACACCTTC
TRBD1	TRBJ1-2	TRBV28	many	CASSLAGGDYGYTF	TGTGCCAGCAGTTTAGCAGGGGGCGACTATGGCTACACCTTC
TRBD2	TRBJ2-2	TRBV19	many	CASFIGLAGGPLTGELFF	TGTGCCAGTTTTATAGGACTAGCGGGAGGGCCTCTCACCGGGGAGCTGTTTTTT
-	TRBJ1-1	TRBV4-3	few	CASSQDWRFTEAFF	TGCGCCAGCAGCCAAGATTGGCGGTTCACTGAAGCTTTCTTT
TRBD1	TRBJ1-5	TRBV20-1	few	CSASDSRDSRQPQHF	TGCAGTGCTAGTGACTCTCGGGACAGCCGTCAGCCCCAGCATTTT
-	TRBJ2-2	TRBV10-3	-	CAISDPTGELFF	TGTGCCATCAGTGACCCCACCGGGGAGCTGTTTTTT
-	TRBJ2-6	TRBV4-3	-	CASSQDRSSGANVLTF	TGCGCCAGCAGCCAAGATCGGAGCTCTGGGGCCAACGTCCTGACTTTC
TRBD1	TRBJ1-6	TRBV6-5	-	CASSSGYRGNSPLHF	TGTGCCAGCAGTTCCGGATACAGGGGCAATTCACCCCTCCACTTT
-	TRBJ2-3	TRBV6-1	many	CATRDPSTDTQYF	TGTGCCACCCGGGACCCTAGCACAGATACGCAGTATTTT
-	TRBJ2-5	TRBV6-1	-	CASTEPGQETQYF	TGTGCCAGCACCGAACCGGGACAAGAGACCCAGTACTTC
TRBD2	TRBJ2-1	TRBV11-3	many	CASSSSSGRLQFF	TGTGCCAGCAGCTCGTCTAGCGGGAGGTTACAGTTCTTC
-	TRBJ1-6	TRBV3-1	-	CASSQNEGANSPLHF	TGTGCCAGCAGCCAAAATGAGGGAGCTAATTCACCCCTCCACTTT
TRBD1	TRBJ2-7	TRBV6-1	many	CASRPGQGNYEQYF	TGTGCCAGCAGACCGGGACAGGGGAACTACGAGCAGTACTTC
TRBD2	TRBJ2-1	TRBV6-1	-	CASKLAGAVNEQFF	TGTGCCAGCAAGCTAGCGGGAGCAGTAAATGAGCAGTTCTTC
TRBD1	TRBJ2-1	TRBV28	many	CASSVTGTGISGEQFF	TGTGCCAGCAGCGTAACCGGGACAGGGATCTCCGGTGAGCAGTTCTTC
TRBD2	TRBJ2-7	TRBV24-1	-	CATSASGFTYEQYF	TGTGCCACCAGTGCTAGCGGATTTACCTACGAGCAGTACTTC
-	TRBJ2-7	TRBV7-8	-	CASSIPADEQYF	TGTGCCAGTAGTATTCCCGCAGACGAGCAGTACTTC